What follows are 27 T cell receptor beta chains derived from one specimen sequenced in a study of HIV-infected patients and healthy controls. No cell fractionation was done, so the repertoire covers all unsorted peripheral blood T cells. cDNA was made from roughly 470 ng RNA using alpha and beta constant primers. Alpha and beta chain libraries were made separately by chain-specific third strand synthesis with multiplexing indices. Using its own MiXCR run on the 5' RACE reads, TCRdb lists one record per CDR3 protein. The table has about 3,300 distinct CDR3 sequences, 20% to 25% seen once; the top ten hold about 30%. The specimen was blood, collected before antiretroviral therapy. The receptors originated from an adult with HIV infection.

This clonotype showed up just a few times. Possible read error: a much larger clone is one base away. The chain carries TRBV6-1 and TRBJ1-2, with D hard to call. Germline CDR1 reads MNHNS; CDR2 reads SASEGT. The CDR3 sequence is 12 residues long. The V and J ends lost 3 bases and 1 base respectively, with 3 bases between them. The CDR3 here is CASSEGNYGYTF. In DNA form, the CDR3 reads TGTGCCAGCAGTGAGGGTAACTATGGCTACACCTTC.

The chain carries TRBV4-3 and TRBJ2-2; 7 bases match TRBD1. CDR3 length: 17 amino acids. Losses at the gene ends were 1 base for V and 3 bases for J; bases not matched to a gene: 8. From germline, CDR1 is LGHNA and CDR2 YSLEER. CDR3 sequence: CASSQAYGTGDTGELFF. For the CDR3, the DNA is TGCGCCAGCAGCCAAGCCTACGGCACAGGGGACACCGGGGAGCTGTTTTTT.

The chain recombines TRBV3-1 with TRBJ1-6, with unresolved D. The CDR3 covers 16 residues. The V end lost 1 base, the J end lost 5 bases, and 12 bases lay between the germline ends. Germline CDR1 is LGHDT and CDR2 is YNNKEL (reference sequence). The CDR3 here is CASSQGAADDNSPLHF. As DNA, the CDR3 is TGTGCCAGCAGCCAAGGGGCAGCGGACGATAATTCACCCCTCCACTTT.

About this clonotype itself: This may arise from a read error, as a much more abundant clone is one base away. The rearrangement uses TRBV7-9 and TRBJ1-1; D unclear. This CDR3 spans 12 amino acids. CDR1 is SEHNR and CDR2 is FQNEAQ in the germline V gene (reference sequence). In nucleotides, the CDR3 is TGTGCCAGCAGCCCGGTCTACACTGAAGATTTCTTT. Its protein product is CASSPVYTEDFF.

Concerning this clonotype itself: A much larger clone is a single base away; this may be a read error. The CDR3 loop reads CASSDPQGANTGDLFF. The CDR3 DNA reads TGTGCCAGCAGTGACCCACAGGGTGCGAACACCGGGGATCTGTTTTTT. This chain links TRBV6-1 with TRBJ2-2, with a tentative D call TRBD1 (6 bases). The CDR3 runs 16 residues. Germline loops: CDR1 MNHNS, CDR2 SASEGT.

This clonotype turned up a few times. The rearrangement uses TRBV25-1 and TRBJ1-2, with D maybe TRBD1 (5 bases). Germline V gene sequence: CDR1 MGHDK, CDR2 SYGVNS. The CDR3 runs 14 residues. Trimming shortened V by 2 bases and J by 2 bases, and 9 bases separated the two germline ends. CDR3 nucleotides: TGTGCCAGCAGTGAAGCCGGGACCAACTATGGCTACACCTTC. This codes for CASSEAGTNYGYTF.

Worth noting for this clonotype: This may be a read error: a much more frequent sequence differs by one nucleotide. This chain joins TRBV4-3 and TRBJ2-3, with D perhaps assigned TRBD1 or TRBD2 (5 bases each). CDR3 length equals 16 residues. V was clipped by 1 base and J by 6 bases, with 17 bases between them. Germline V gene lookup returns CDR1 LGHNA and CDR2 YSLEER. The CDR3 DNA follows: TGCGCCAGCAGCCAAGCGATTATCGGGGCTTTCGATACGCAGTATTTT. This codes for CASSQAIIGAFDTQYF.

By share, this clonotype ranks as medium-sized. The chain joins TRBV27 to TRBJ1-5; D gene unclear. Between the trimmed V and J ends, which lost 6 bases and 2 bases, there was a span of 14 bases. Germline lookup yields CDR1 MNHEY and CDR2 SMNVEV (reference sequence). The CDR3 totals 15 residues. CDR3 nucleotide sequence: TGTGCCAGCAGCTTTATGGCCACCGGCAATCAGCCCCAGCATTTT. Amino acid sequence: CASSFMATGNQPQHF.

In its sample, this clonotype is large. V and J are TRBV10-2 and TRBJ2-3; the match to TRBD1 covers 12 bases. The CDR3 is made up of 16 amino acids. V lost 0 bases, J lost 7 bases, and 5 bases stayed unmatched. Germline V gene sequence: CDR1 WSHSY, CDR2 SAAADI. CDR3 amino acids: CASSESGTGGLNTQYF. Written as DNA, the CDR3 is TGCGCCAGCAGTGAGTCGGGGACAGGGGGCTTAAATACGCAGTATTTT.

The chain links TRBV5-1 to TRBJ1-1, with D perhaps matching TRBD1 (5 bases). This CDR3 has 14 amino acids. Germline lookup yields CDR1 SGHRS and CDR2 YFSETQ. V lost 4 bases to trimming and J lost 1 base, with 11 bases between them. CDR3 sequence (DNA): TGCGCCAGCAGCCGCCAGGGCCCGAACACTGAAGCTTTCTTT. Its translation is CASSRQGPNTEAFF.

The rearrangement uses TRBV6-6 and TRBJ2-3, with TRBD2 identical over 9 bases. This CDR3 has 15 residues. Germline CDR1 is MNHNY and CDR2 is SVGAGI (reference sequence). Unmatched junction bases numbered 4, after V lost 2 bases and J lost 4 bases. This CDR3 is CASSYASGEADTQYF. DNA for the CDR3: TGTGCCAGCAGTTACGCTAGCGGGGAGGCAGATACGCAGTATTTT.

This clonotype qualifies as medium-sized. J is TRBJ2-1 and V is TRBV20-1; 9 bases align to TRBD1. The CDR3 has 14 residues. The trim removed 5 bases at V and 4 bases at J, leaving 6 bases unmatched. In germline, CDR1 is DFQATT, CDR2 SNEGSKA (reference sequence). The CDR3 sequence is CSAPLTGGYNEQFF. The CDR3 coding sequence is TGCAGTGCTCCCCTGACAGGGGGATACAATGAGCAGTTCTTC.

By its share, this clonotype is medium-sized (0.01 to 0.1%). The rearrangement joins TRBV11-2 to TRBJ1-2; TRBD1 matches at 7 bases. The J segment lost 7 bases and the V segment lost 5 bases, leaving 13 bases of the junction unmatched. This CDR3 has 15 residues. Germline assignment: CDR1 SGHAT and CDR2 FQNNGV. CDR3 amino acids: CASSPQGGPAGGYTF. The CDR3 coding sequence is TGTGCCAGCAGCCCTCAGGGGGGGCCAGCCGGTGGCTACACCTTC.

Sample share makes this clonotype medium-sized. This chain uses TRBV7-2 with TRBJ2-3, with 8 bases identical to TRBD2. Germline lookup yields CDR1 SGHTA and CDR2 FQGNSA. This CDR3 has 18 residues. V lost 5 bases and J lost 0; bases outside the gene matches: 13. The CDR3 DNA reads TGTGCCAGCAGCCGCCGGCGGGGGGCCGCCAAGAGCACAGATACGCAGTATTTT. The encoded protein is CASSRRRGAAKSTDTQYF.

This clonotype is labeled medium-sized (0.01 to 0.1%). This chain links TRBV11-3 with TRBJ2-1; 16 bases match TRBD2. The CDR3 sequence is 17 residues long. V gave up 5 bases and J gave up 7 bases; unmatched junction bases: 8. The germline gives CDR1 SGHNT, CDR2 YENEEA. As DNA, the CDR3 is TGTGCCAGCAGCCCCGGGACTAGCGGGGGGGCCCTAAATGAGCAGTTCTTC. Translating it yields CASSPGTSGGALNEQFF.

The chain joins TRBV6-6 to TRBJ2-3; either TRBD1 or TRBD2 may fit D (5 bases each). Trimming pared 5 bases from V and 3 bases from J, leaving 24 bases between. Germline lookup yields CDR1 MNHNY and CDR2 SVGAGI (reference sequence). The CDR3 length is 18 residues. For the CDR3, the DNA is TGTGCCAGCAGTCCACCCTCGGTGTCTGGGGGTCCGACAGATACGCAGTATTTT. Its translation: CASSPPSVSGGPTDTQYF.

This clonotype is classed as large (0.1 to 1%). This chain joins TRBV7-9 and TRBJ2-2, with TRBD2 as a possible D gene (6 bases). Trimming removed 5 bases from V and 6 bases from J, with 25 bases in between. The germline V gene encodes CDR1 SEHNR and CDR2 FQNEAQ (reference sequence). The CDR3 extends over 18 amino acids. This CDR3 reads CASSPLGGRDPDPGELFF. DNA for the CDR3: TGTGCCAGCAGCCCCCTCGGGGGAAGGGACCCTGACCCCGGGGAGCTGTTTTTT. The whole variable domain, remainder taken from reference TRBV7-9 and TRBJ2-2, is DTGVSQNPRHKITKRGQNVTFRCDPISEHNRLYWYRQTLGQGPEFLTYFQNEAQLEKSRLLSDRFSAERPKGSFSTLEIQRTEQGDSAMYLCASSPLGGRDPDPGELFFGEGSRLTVL.

This clonotype is medium-sized. The rearrangement joins TRBV5-6 to TRBJ1-2, with D possibly TRBD1 on 5 matching bases. Germline loops: CDR1 SGHDT, CDR2 YYEEEE. The CDR3 length is 17 residues. V shed 0 bases and J shed 2 bases, with 17 bases lying between them. Written as DNA, the CDR3 is TGTGCCAGCAGCTTGGGGGGGGGTCCTTCAGAGAACTATGGCTACACCTTC. Translating gives CASSLGGGPSENYGYTF.

The rearrangement joins TRBV29-1 to TRBJ2-3; no clear D gene. The CDR3 spans 14 residues. Trimming removed 8 bases at V and 2 bases at J, with 17 bases between. Per the germline V gene, CDR1 is SQVTM and CDR2 is ANQGSEA. The DNA for the CDR3 is TGCAGCACCCACTCCAAAGGGTACACAGATACGCAGTATTTT. Its translation is CSTHSKGYTDTQYF.

In its sample, this clonotype is medium-sized. This chain uses TRBV6-5 with TRBJ1-4; no clear D. The CDR3 is 12 residues long. V lost 2 bases and J 8 bases, leaving 6 bases between the germline ends. Germline assignment: CDR1 MNHEY and CDR2 SVGAGI. CDR3 sequence: CASSYLGEKLFF. The CDR3 DNA reads TGTGCCAGCAGTTACCTGGGGGAAAAACTGTTTTTT.

The chain links TRBV2 to TRBJ2-7; TRBD2 matches at 10 bases. This CDR3 is 12 amino acids long. Germline CDR1 SNHLY, CDR2 FYNNEI. V was clipped by 7 bases and J by 5 bases; unmatched bases: 2. CDR3 residues: CASTSGGNEQYF. The CDR3 DNA reads TGTGCCAGCACTAGCGGGGGCAACGAGCAGTACTTC.

V and J are TRBV3-1 and TRBJ2-4; 8 bases fit TRBD2. CDR1 is LGHDT, CDR2 YNNKEL, per germline (reference sequence). V was clipped by 0 bases and J by 2 bases; unmatched bases: 6. The CDR3 spans 17 residues. The CDR3 reads CASSQEERGPSKNIQYF. CDR3 nucleotide sequence: TGTGCCAGCAGCCAAGAGGAGCGGGGGCCATCCAAAAACATTCAGTACTTC.

The chain uses TRBV5-1 and TRBJ2-2; D is uncertain. Germline-derived CDR1 and CDR2 are SGHRS and YFSETQ. CDR3 size: 15 residues. Trimming stripped 2 bases from V and 6 bases from J, with 14 bases between. CDR3 DNA sequence: TGCGCCAGCAGCTTCCACCCCCATCCGGCCGGGGAGCTGTTTTTT. Translated: CASSFHPHPAGELFF. Complete variable domain (other parts from reference TRBV5-1 and TRBJ2-2): KAGVTQTPRYLIKTRGQQVTLSCSPISGHRSVSWYQQTPGQGLQFLFEYFSETQRNKGNFPGRFSGRQFSNSRSEMNVSTLELGDSALYLCASSFHPHPAGELFFGEGSRLTVL.

The chain links TRBV18 to TRBJ2-7; D ambiguous. Trimming left V 3 bases short and J 0 bases short, with 12 bases between. This CDR3 region has 15 residues. CDR1 and CDR2 (germline): KGHSH, LQKENI. The CDR3 nucleotides read TGTGCCAGCTCACCCGGCGTGGGCCTCTCCTACGAGCAGTACTTC. Encoded protein: CASSPGVGLSYEQYF.

The V call is TRBV27, the J call TRBJ1-1, with D possibly matching TRBD1 (6 bases). Trimming took 5 bases from V and 3 from J, leaving 19 bases between them. The germline V gene has CDR1 MNHEY and CDR2 SMNVEV (reference sequence). There are 16 residues in the CDR3. For the CDR3, the DNA is TGTGCCAGCAGTCCGGCCGGCGGCAGGGGAGACACTGAAGCTTTCTTT. This encodes CASSPAGGRGDTEAFF.

Notes on this clonotype: A read error is likely, as this CDR3 ends without the conserved phenylalanine or tryptophan. This chain connects TRBV7-6 to TRBJ2-5; 7 bases are a match to TRBD2. This CDR3 spans 15 amino acids. Germline V gene lookup returns CDR1 SGHVS and CDR2 FNYEAQ. J gave up 1 base and V 4 bases, and 6 bases lay outside the gene matches. Here the CDR3 reads CASSSTRTSQETQYC. CDR3 nucleotide sequence: TGTGCCAGCAGCTCCACCAGGACTAGCCAAGAGACCCAGTACTGC.

This clonotype is medium-sized (0.01 to 0.1%) in the sample. J is TRBJ2-2 and V is TRBV7-9; D is possibly TRBD1 (6 bases). This CDR3 comprises 14 residues. From germline, CDR1 is SEHNR and CDR2 FQNEAQ (reference sequence). Trimming cost V 5 bases and J 2 bases, with 9 bases left between them. The CDR3 DNA reads as TGTGCCAGCAGCGGGACACTTAACACCGGGGAGCTGTTTTTT. The encoded protein is CASSGTLNTGELFF.